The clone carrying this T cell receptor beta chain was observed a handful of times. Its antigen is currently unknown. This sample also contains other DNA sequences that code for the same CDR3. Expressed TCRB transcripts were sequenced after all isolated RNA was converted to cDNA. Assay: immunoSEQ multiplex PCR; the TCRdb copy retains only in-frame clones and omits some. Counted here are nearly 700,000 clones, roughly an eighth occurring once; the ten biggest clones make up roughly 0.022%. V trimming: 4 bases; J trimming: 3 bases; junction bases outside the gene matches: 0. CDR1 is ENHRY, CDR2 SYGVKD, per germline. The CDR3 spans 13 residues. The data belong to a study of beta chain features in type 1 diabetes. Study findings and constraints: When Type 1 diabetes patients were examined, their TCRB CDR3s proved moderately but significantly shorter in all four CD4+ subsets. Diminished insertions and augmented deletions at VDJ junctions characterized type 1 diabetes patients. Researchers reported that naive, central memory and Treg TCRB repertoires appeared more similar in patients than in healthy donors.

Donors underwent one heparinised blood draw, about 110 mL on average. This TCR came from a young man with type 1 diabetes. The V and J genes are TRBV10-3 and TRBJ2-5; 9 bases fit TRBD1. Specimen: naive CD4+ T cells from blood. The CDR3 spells CAISGTGEETQYF. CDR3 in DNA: TGTGCCATCAGTGGGACAGGGGAAGAGACCCAGTACTTC.